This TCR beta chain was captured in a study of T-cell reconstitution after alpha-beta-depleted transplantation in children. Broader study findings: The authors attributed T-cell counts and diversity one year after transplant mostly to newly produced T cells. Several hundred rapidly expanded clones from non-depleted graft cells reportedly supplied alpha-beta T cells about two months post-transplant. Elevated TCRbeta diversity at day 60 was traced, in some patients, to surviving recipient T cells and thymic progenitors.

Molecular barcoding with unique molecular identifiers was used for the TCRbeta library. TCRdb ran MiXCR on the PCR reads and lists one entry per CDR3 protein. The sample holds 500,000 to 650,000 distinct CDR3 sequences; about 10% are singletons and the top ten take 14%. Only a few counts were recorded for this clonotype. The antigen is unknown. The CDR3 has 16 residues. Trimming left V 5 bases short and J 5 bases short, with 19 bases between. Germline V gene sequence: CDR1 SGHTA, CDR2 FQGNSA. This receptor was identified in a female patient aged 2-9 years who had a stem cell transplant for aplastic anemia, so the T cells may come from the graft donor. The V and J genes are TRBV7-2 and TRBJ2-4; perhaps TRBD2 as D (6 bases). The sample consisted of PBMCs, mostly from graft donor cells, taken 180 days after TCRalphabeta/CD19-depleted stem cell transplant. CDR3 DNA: TGTGCCAGCAGCCCAACGAATTGGGACTTACAAAACATTCAGTACTTC. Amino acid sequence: CASSPTNWDLQNIQYF.